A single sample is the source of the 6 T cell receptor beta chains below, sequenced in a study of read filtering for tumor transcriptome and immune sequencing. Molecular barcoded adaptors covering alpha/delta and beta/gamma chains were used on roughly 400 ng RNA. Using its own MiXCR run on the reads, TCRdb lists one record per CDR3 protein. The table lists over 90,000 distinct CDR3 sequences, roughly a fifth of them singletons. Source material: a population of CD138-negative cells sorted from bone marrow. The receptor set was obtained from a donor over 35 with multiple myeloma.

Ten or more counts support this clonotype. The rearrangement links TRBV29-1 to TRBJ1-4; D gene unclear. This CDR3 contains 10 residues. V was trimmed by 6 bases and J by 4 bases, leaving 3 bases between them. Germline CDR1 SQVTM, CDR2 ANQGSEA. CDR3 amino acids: CSVYNEKLFF. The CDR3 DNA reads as TGCAGCGTATATAATGAAAAACTGTTTTTT.

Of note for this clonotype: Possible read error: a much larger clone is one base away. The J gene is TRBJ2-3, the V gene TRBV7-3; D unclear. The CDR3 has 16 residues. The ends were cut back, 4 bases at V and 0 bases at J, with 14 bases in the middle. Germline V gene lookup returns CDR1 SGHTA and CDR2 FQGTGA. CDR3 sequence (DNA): TGTGCCAGCAGCTCAACGGGTCAGAGAAGCACAGATACGCAGTATTTT. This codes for CASSSTGQRSTDTQYF.

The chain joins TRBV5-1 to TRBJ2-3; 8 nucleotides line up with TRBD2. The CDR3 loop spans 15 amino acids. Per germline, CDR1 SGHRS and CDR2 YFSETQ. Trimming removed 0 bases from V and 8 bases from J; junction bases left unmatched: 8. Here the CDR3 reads CASSLGLIREGTQYF. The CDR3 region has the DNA TGCGCCAGCAGCTTGGGGCTGATCCGGGAGGGTACGCAGTATTTT.

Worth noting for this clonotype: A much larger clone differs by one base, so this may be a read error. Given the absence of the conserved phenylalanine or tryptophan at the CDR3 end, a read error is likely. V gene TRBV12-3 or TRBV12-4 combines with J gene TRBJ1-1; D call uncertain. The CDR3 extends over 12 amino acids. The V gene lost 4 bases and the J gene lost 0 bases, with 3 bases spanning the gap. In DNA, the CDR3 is TGTGCCAGCAGTTGGGTGAACACTGAAGCTTTCCTT. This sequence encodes CASSWVNTEAFL.

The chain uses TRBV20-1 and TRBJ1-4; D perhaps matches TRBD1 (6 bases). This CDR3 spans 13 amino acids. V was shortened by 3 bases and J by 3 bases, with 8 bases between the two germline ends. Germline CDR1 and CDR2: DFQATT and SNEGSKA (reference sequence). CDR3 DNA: TGCAGTGCTAGGGACAGCCCTAATGAAAAACTGTTTTTT. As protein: CSARDSPNEKLFF.

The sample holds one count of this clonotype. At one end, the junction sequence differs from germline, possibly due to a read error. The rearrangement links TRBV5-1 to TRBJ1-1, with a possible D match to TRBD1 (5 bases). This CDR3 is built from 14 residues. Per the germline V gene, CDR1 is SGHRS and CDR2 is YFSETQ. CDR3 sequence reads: CASSWDPGNTKASF. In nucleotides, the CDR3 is TGCGCCAGCAGCTGGGACCCGGGGAACACTAAAGCTTCCTTT. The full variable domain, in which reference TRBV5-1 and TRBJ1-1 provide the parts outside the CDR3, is KAGVTQTPRYLIKTRGQQVTLSCSPISGHRSVSWYQQTPGQGLQFLFEYFSETQRNKGNFPGRFSGRQFSNSRSEMNVSTLELGDSALYLCASSWDPGNTKASFGQGTRLTVV.